This TCR beta chain stems from a study of regulatory T cells in long-lasting Graves disease (dated by TCRdb to about 2021). For the wider study: Antithyroid drugs had been taken for less than 3 months by newly diagnosed Graves' disease patients. Persistent Graves' disease patients were compared with newly diagnosed Graves' disease patients by peripheral blood TCR sequencing and RNA sequencing. The study was registered as a clinical trial and conducted in China. A total of roughly 35 samples underwent TCR sequencing, from some 13 patients with persistent Graves' disease and roughly 20 patients with newly diagnosed Graves' disease.

This clonotype was counted at least ten times. The antigen it binds to is not known. It has no much larger one-base neighbor in the sample; base qualities were not kept. For CDR1 and CDR2, the germline V gene lists KGHSH and LQKENI. A distance of 24 bases separates the germline ends of V and J, which lose 10 bases and 0 bases respectively. Including cysteine and phenylalanine, the CDR3 has 18 amino acids. Kept here is only the CDR3 DNA, which spans 54 bases and is read in frame from base 1. Study-wide conclusions, independent of this receptor: The authors noted that the small sample size was a limitation that may lower accuracy. Sequencing and analysis were restricted to the TCR beta chain. The study examined only peripheral blood because the primary lesion, thyroid tissue, could not be accessed. Patients with persistent disease shared more public clonotypes (approximately 2,500) than newly diagnosed patients did (966). Persistent Graves' disease patients showed lower TCR Shannon entropy and fewer highly expanded clones than newly diagnosed patients, suggesting clonal expansion. Preferential use of TRBV28, TRBJ1-2 and TRBJ2-5 was observed in persistent disease, whereas TRBV20-1 and TRBJ2-1 were favored in newly diagnosed disease.

Libraries were made using multiplex PCR. TCRdb records Illumina HiSeq 4000 as the sequencer. CDR3 regions were amplified by Arm-PCR with iRepertoire HTBI primers to construct TCR beta libraries. Before sequencing, the PCR products went through gel purification. The paper's data handling went like this. Across samples, about 63 TRBV and 13 to 15 TRBJ segments were identified and used for gene usage analysis of CDR3 amino acid clonotypes. Filtered high-quality paired reads were merged into contigs using COPE and FqMerger. Contigs were aligned with BLAST to IMGT TRBV, TRBD and TRBJ reference genes, and CDR3 was defined per IMGT. Clonotypes above 0.1% frequency were classified as highly expanded clones. Shannon entropy served as the measure of repertoire diversity, while the Gini coefficient captured V-J evenness. A clonotype was considered public if more than one individual shared it. In TCRdb, the public reads were trimmed at Q25 with fastp and aligned with MiXCR, with productive beta chains retained. Entries are consolidated by CDR3 protein sequence, retaining the most common genes and DNA. TCRdb, rather than the study authors, made the V and J calls. This sample comprises under 300,000 distinct CDR3 sequences, 15% to 20% of them detected only once. Of the sample, 14% falls within the top ten clones.

What the time point label conveys for this sample: newly diagnosed GD, antithyroid drugs for less than 3 months. For both TCR sequencing and RNA sequencing, RNA was extracted from PBMCs using TRIzol. Graves' disease was diagnosed according to American Thyroid Association guidelines. Patients for the study were recruited at an endocrinology department in Xi'an, China. Each patient gave approximately 10 milliliters of peripheral blood, collected in an EDTA anticoagulant tube. Ficoll Paque Plus density gradient separation was used to isolate PBMCs, and no further T cell sorting was done. RNA quality was checked with an Agilent 2100 Bioanalyzer and agarose gel, and concentration with a NanoDrop 2000. This same sample was also taken into another study, of T cells in Graves' hyperthyroidism and ophthalmopathy. The second publication reports: Stable Graves' hyperthyroidism was defined as the absence of progression to ophthalmopathy over 18 months of follow-up. Hyperthyroidism patients were aged 18 to 65 years and newly diagnosed, with disease duration of less than 2 months. Patients with uncontrolled infections, other autoimmune diseases, pregnancy or lactation were excluded. Diagnoses relied on clinical symptoms, serum thyroxine and TRAb, thyroid ultrasound and orbital computed tomography. The first round of RT-PCR for the TCR CDR3 was performed with the HTBI primer set and the Qiagen OneStep RT-PCR kit. Most expanded thyroid clonotypes (frequency above 0.001) were also detected in blood, suggesting blood repertoires may reflect thyroid immune responses. A model built on a 13 V-J signature distinguished ophthalmopathy from stable hyperthyroidism, reaching over 85% sensitivity and approximately 83% specificity in cross-validation and 80%/75% in testing. In validation, the model predicted progression to ophthalmopathy a median of about 6.5 months before onset, with 65% to 71% sensitivity and roughly 79% specificity. To identify TCR V-J signatures that set the groups apart, the researchers used a discovery cohort of 90 to 100 patients, made up of around 42 with Graves' ophthalmopathy and 55 to 65 with stable Graves' hyperthyroidism. Whether ophthalmopathy could be predicted prospectively was tested in an independent validation cohort made up of under 20 hyperthyroidism patients plus 17 patients who later progressed to ophthalmopathy. The 100 or so discovery patients were randomly split 7:3 into training and test sets. In addition, the study compared T-cell repertoires in thyroid tissue and in blood from about six Graves' hyperthyroidism patients. After blood sampling, hyperthyroidism patients were treated with methimazole at a starting dose of 30 mg daily, and ophthalmopathy patients were treated with high-dose intravenous methylprednisolone. Libraries were constructed in a second round of multiplex PCR, after which size selection and purification were performed. The libraries were sequenced on an Illumina HiSeq2000 using paired-end 100 bp reads. SOAPnuke was used to process the raw data, removing reads that contained adapters or uncalled bases, had a mean Phred below 15, or lacked an exact match to the constant primer or identifier. High-quality paired reads were merged using COPE v1.2.5, and each unique nucleotide sequence was defined as a clonotype. MiTCR v1.1 was used to align the clonotypes against IMGT TRBV, TRBD and TRBJ reference segments. Only V-J combinations with frequency above 0.0001, covering about 99% of repertoires, were analysed. A TCS score was defined as the ratio of F50 (clonal expansion) to E x V (chaos), with BLOSUM62-based TCRdist applied between CDR3 peptides within each V-J. Welch's t-statistics and random forest reduced 450 to 600 V-J features to 13, which were used in a naive Bayes classifier (R e1071). Sample size was not statistically predetermined, and blinding of investigators to group allocation was not performed. According to the paper, TCR Vbeta CDR3 sequencing was carried out on approximately 140 peripheral blood samples, which came from 40 to 45 ophthalmopathy, around 75 hyperthyroidism and 17 progressor patients.

The chain couples TRBV18 to TRBJ2-2, with the D segment identity uncertain. The source was peripheral blood mononuclear cells (PBMCs), collected at new diagnosis, from a patient treated with antithyroid drugs. This clonotype originated in a woman in her twenties or thirties with Graves disease. Donor details come from another sample of the same person, matched by shared clones. The bases are TGTGCCATCCAATCAGATGAGACCAGGCATGCGAACACCGGGGAGCTGTTTTTT. Its product reads: CAIQSDETRHANTGELFF.